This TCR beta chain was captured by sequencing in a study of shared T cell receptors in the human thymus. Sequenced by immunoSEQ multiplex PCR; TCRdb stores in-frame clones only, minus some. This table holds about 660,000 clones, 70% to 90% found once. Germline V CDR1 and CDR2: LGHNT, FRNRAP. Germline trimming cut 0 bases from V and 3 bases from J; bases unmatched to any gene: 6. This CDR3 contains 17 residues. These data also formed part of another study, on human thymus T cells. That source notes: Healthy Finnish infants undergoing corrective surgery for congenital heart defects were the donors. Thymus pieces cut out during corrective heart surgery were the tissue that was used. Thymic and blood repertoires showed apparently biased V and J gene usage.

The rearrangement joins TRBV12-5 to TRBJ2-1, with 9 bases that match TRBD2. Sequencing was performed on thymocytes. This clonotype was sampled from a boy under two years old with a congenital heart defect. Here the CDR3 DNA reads TGTGCTAGTGGTTTGGTTTATAGCGGGAGCCTCTACAATGAGCAGTTCTTC. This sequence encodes CASGLVYSGSLYNEQFF.